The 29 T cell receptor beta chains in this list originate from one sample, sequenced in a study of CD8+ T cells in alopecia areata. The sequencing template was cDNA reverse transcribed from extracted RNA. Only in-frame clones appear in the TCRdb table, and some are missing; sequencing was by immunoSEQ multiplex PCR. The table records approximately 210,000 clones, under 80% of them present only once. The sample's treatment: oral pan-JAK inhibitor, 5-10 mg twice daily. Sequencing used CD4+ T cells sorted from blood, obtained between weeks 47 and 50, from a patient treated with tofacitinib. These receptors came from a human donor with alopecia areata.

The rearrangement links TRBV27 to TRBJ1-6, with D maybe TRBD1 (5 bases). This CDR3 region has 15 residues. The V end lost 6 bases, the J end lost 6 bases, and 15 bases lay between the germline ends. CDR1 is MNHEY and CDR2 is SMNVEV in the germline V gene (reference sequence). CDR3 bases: TGTGCCAGCAGCCCCCCGGGCAGGGCTAATTCACCCCTCCACTTT. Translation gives CASSPPGRANSPLHF.

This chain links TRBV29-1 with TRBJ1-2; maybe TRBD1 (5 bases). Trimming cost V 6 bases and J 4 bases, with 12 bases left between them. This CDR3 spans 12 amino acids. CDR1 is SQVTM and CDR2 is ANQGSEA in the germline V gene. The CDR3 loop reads CSVEGGGYGYTF. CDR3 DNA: TGCAGCGTCGAGGGCGGGGGCTATGGCTACACCTTC.

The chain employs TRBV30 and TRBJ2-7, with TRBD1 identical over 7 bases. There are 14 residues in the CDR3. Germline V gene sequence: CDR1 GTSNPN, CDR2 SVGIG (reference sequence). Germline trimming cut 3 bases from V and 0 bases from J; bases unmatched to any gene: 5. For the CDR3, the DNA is TGTGCCTGGAGGACGACAGGGAGCTCCTACGAGCAGTACTTC. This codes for CAWRTTGSSYEQYF.

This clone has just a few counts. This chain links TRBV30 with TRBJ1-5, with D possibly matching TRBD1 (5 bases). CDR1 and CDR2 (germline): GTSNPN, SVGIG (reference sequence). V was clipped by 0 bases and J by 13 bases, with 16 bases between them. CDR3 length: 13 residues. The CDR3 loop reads CAWSVLPGQEQHF. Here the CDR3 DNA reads TGTGCCTGGAGTGTACTTCCGGGGCAAGAACAGCATTTT.

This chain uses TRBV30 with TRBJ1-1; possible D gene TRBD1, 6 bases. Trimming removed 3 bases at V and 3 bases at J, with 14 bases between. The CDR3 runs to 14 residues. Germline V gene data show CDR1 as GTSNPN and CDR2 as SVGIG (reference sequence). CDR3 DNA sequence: TGTGCCTGGAGCGGCAGGGGCCGGGACACTGAAGCTTTCTTT. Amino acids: CAWSGRGRDTEAFF.

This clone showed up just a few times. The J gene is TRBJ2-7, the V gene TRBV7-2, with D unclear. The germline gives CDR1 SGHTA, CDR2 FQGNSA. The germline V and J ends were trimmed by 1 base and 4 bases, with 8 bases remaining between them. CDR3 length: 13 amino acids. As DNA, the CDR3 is TGTGCCAGCAGCTTAGTGGACGTATACGAGCAGTACTTC. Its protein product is CASSLVDVYEQYF.

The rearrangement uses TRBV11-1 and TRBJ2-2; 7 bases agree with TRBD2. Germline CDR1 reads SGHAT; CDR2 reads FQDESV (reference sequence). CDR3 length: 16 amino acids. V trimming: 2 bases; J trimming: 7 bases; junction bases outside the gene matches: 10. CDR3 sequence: CASSLFLTTSVGELFF. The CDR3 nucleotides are TGTGCCAGCAGCTTATTTCTGACCACTAGCGTCGGGGAGCTGTTTTTT.

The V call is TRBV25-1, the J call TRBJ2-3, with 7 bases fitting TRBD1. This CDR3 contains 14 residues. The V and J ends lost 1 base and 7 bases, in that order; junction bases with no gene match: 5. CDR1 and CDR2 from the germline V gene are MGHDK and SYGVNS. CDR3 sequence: CASSESTGSYTQYF. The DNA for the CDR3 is TGTGCCAGCAGTGAATCGACAGGGAGCTATACGCAGTATTTT.

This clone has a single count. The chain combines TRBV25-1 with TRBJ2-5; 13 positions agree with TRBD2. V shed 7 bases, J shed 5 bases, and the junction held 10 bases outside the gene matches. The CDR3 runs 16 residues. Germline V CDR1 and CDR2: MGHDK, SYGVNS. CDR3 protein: CASTPGLAGPGETQYF. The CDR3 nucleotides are TGTGCCAGCACTCCGGGACTAGCGGGGCCGGGGGAGACCCAGTACTTC.

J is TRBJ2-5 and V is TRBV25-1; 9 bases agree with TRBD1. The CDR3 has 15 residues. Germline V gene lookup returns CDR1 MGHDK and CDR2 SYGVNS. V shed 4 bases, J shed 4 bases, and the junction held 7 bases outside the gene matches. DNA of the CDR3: TGTGCCAGCAGTGCCTTCACAGGGGGCAGAGAGACCCAGTACTTC. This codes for CASSAFTGGRETQYF.

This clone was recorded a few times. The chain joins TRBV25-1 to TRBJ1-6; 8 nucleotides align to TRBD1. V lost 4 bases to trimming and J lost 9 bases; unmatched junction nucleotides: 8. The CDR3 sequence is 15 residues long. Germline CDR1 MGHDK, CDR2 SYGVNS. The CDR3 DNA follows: TGTGCCAGCAGTGTAGCAGGGGGCGCGGGTTCACCCCTCCACTTT. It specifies CASSVAGGAGSPLHF.

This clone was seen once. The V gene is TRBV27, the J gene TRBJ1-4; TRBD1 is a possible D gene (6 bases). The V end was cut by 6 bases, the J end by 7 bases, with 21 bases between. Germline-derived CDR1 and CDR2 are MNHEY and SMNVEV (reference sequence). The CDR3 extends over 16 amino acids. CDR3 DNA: TGTGCCAGCAGACCTACGACAGGCCTAGGGGGTGAAAAACTGTTTTTT. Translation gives CASRPTTGLGGEKLFF.

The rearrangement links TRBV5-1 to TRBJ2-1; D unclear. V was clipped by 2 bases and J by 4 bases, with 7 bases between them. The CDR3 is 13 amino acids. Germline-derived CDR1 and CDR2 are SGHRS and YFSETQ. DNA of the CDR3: TGCGCCAGCAGCTTAGGCGCTTACAATGAGCAGTTCTTC. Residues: CASSLGAYNEQFF.

Here the CDR3 reads CASSFRLVGNEQFF. The CDR3 DNA reads TGTGCCAGCAGCTTCCGACTAGTGGGAAATGAGCAGTTCTTC. The chain combines TRBV7-2 with TRBJ2-1; D is possibly TRBD2 (6 bases). V lost 3 bases to trimming and J lost 7 bases, with 13 bases between them. This CDR3 has 14 amino acids. Germline lookup yields CDR1 SGHTA and CDR2 FQGNSA.

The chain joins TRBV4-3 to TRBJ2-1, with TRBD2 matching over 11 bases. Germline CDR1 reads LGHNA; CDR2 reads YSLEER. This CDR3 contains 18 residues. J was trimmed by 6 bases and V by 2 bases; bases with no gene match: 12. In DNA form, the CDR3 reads TGCGCCAGCAGCCAAAATCTAGCGGGGGGCCTTCAGGCCAATGAGCAGTTCTTC. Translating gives CASSQNLAGGLQANEQFF.

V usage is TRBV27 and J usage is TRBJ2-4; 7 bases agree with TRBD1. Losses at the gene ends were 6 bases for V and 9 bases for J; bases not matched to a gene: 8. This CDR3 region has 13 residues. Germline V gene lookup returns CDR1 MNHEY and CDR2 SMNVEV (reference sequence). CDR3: CASSSSQGTIQYF. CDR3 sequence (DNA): TGTGCCAGCAGCTCATCACAGGGGACCATTCAGTACTTC.

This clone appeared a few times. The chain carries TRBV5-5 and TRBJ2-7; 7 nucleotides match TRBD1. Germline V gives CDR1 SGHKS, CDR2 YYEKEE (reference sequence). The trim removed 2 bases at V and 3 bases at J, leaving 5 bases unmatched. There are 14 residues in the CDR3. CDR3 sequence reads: CASSLQGPYYEQYF. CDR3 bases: TGTGCCAGCAGCTTACAGGGGCCCTACTACGAGCAGTACTTC.

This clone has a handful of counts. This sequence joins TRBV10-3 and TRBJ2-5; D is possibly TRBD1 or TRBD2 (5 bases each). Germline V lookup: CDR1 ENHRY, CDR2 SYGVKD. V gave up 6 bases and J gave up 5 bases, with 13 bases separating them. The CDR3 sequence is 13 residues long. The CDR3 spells CAISIRETETQYF. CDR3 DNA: TGTGCCATCAGCATCAGGGAGACGGAGACCCAGTACTTC.

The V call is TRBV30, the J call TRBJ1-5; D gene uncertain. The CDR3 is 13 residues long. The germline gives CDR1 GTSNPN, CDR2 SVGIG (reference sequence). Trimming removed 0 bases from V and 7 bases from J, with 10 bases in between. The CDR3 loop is CAWSVTQGQPQHF. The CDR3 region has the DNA TGTGCCTGGAGTGTAACGCAAGGGCAGCCCCAGCATTTT. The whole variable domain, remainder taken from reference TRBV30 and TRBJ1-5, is SQTIHQWPATLVQPVGSPLSLECTVEGTSNPNLYWYRQAAGRGLQLLFYSVGIGQISSEVPQNLSASRPQDRQFILSSKKLLLSDSGFYLCAWSVTQGQPQHFGDGTRLSIL.

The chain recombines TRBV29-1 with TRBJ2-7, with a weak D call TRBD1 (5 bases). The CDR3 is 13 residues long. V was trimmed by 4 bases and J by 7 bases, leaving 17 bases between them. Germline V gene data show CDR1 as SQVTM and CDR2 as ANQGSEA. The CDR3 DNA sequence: TGCAGCGTTGGGGGCCTAAACCGACGGGAGCAGTACTTC. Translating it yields CSVGGLNRREQYF.

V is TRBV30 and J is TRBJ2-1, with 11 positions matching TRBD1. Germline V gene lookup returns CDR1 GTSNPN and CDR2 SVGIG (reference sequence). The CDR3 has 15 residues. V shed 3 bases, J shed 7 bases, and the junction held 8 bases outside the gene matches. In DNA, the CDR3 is TGTGCCTGGAGCCTCCCGGGGACAGGGGGAAATGAGCAGTTCTTC. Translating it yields CAWSLPGTGGNEQFF.

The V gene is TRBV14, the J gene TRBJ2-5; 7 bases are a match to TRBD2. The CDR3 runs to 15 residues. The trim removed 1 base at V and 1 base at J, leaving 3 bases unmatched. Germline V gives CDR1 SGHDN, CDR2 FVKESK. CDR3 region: CASSQVSSGQETQYF. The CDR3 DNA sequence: TGTGCCAGCAGCCAAGTATCTAGCGGCCAAGAGACCCAGTACTTC.

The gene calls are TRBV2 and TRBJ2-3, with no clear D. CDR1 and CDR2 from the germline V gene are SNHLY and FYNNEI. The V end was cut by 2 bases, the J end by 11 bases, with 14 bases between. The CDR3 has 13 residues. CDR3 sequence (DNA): TGTGCCAGCAGTGAAAGAGGTGGAGAAGTGCAGTATTTT. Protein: CASSERGGEVQYF.

DNA for the CDR3: TGTGCCATCAGTGAACTGGGGAACAATGAGCAGTTCTTC. Translating gives CAISELGNNEQFF. The chain combines TRBV10-3 with TRBJ2-1; D uncertain. Germline-derived CDR1 and CDR2 are ENHRY and SYGVKD. The V gene lost 3 bases and the J gene lost 5 bases, with 8 bases spanning the gap. The CDR3 length is 13 residues.

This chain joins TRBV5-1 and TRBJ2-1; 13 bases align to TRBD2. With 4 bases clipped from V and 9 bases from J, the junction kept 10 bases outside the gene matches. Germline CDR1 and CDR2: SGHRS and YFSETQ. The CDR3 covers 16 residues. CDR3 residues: CASSHRRTSGGTEQFF. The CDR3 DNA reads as TGCGCCAGCAGCCACCGTCGGACTAGCGGGGGCACTGAGCAGTTCTTC.

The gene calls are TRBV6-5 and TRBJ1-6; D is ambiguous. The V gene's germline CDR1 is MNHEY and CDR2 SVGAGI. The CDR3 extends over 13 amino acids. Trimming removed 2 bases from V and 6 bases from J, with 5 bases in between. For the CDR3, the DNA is TGTGCCAGCAGTTACGGGATTAATTCACCCCTCCACTTT. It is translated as CASSYGINSPLHF.

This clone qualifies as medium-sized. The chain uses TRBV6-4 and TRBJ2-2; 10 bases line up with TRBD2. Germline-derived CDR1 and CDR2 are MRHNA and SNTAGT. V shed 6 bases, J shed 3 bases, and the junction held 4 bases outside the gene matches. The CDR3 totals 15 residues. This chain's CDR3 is CASSVAGGDTGELFF. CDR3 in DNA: TGTGCCAGCAGCGTAGCGGGGGGTGACACCGGGGAGCTGTTTTTT.

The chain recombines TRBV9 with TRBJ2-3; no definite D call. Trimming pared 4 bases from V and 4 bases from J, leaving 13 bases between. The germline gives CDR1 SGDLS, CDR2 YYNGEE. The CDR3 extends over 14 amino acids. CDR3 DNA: TGTGCCAGCAGCTCACGGACCGATCCAGATACGCAGTATTTT. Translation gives CASSSRTDPDTQYF.

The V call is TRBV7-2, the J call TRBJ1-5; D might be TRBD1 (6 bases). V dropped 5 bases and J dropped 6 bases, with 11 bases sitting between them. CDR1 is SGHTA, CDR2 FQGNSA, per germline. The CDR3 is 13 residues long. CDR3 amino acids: CASSPRRGQPQHF. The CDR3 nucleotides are TGTGCCAGCAGCCCCCGCAGGGGTCAGCCCCAGCATTTT.